These 6 T cell receptor beta chains were sequenced from one sample in a study of blood T cell repertoires in COVID-19. The method was immunoSEQ multiplex PCR; TCRdb's version includes in-frame clones alone and lacks a portion of them. The sample has 77,000 or so clones; 75% to 90% are singletons. The sample taken for sequencing was peripheral blood. These receptors were obtained from a man older than 75 with acute or convalescent COVID-19.

The chain uses TRBV2 and TRBJ1-4, with TRBD1 identical over 9 bases. This CDR3 is built from 14 residues. V trimming: 6 bases; J trimming: 8 bases; junction bases outside the gene matches: 7. Per the germline V gene, CDR1 is SNHLY and CDR2 is FYNNEI. CDR3 loop: CASRQTGGAEKLFF. CDR3 bases: TGTGCCAGCAGACAGACAGGGGGAGCGGAAAAACTGTTTTTT.

The rearrangement uses TRBV19 and TRBJ1-6, with 12 positions matching TRBD1. Germline CDR1 LNHDA, CDR2 SQIVND (reference sequence). The V and J ends lost 3 bases and 10 bases, in that order; junction bases with no gene match: 10. The CDR3 consists of 17 residues. CDR3 loop: CASSMWRGTGGLSPLHF. The CDR3 region has the DNA TGTGCCAGTAGTATGTGGCGGGGGACAGGGGGCTTGTCACCCCTCCACTTT.

This clone showed up just once. The CDR3 DNA reads as TGCGCCAGCAGCTCCACAGGGGGCCCAGAGACCCAGTACTTC. This encodes CASSSTGGPETQYF. The V and J genes are TRBV5-1 and TRBJ2-5; 9 bases are shared with TRBD1. The CDR3 is made up of 14 amino acids. Germline assignment: CDR1 SGHRS and CDR2 YFSETQ. Trimming removed 3 bases from V and 4 bases from J; junction bases left unmatched: 4.

This chain links TRBV7-2 with TRBJ2-7; 8 bases map to TRBD1. Unmatched junction bases numbered 12, after V lost 1 base and J lost 4 bases. CDR3 length: 17 residues. Germline values: CDR1 SGHTA, CDR2 FQGNSA. CDR3 nucleotide sequence: TGTGCCAGCAGCTTAGGCCGGACAGGGATCGGGGGTTACGAGCAGTACTTC. Protein product: CASSLGRTGIGGYEQYF.

The chain employs TRBV5-4 and TRBJ2-1; 10 nucleotides line up with TRBD2. Germline CDR1 is SGHNT and CDR2 is YYREEE (reference sequence). J was trimmed by 0 bases and V by 3 bases; bases with no gene match: 15. The CDR3 loop spans 20 amino acids. CDR3 nucleotide sequence: TGTGCCAGCAGCTCCGGAGTGTCTAGCGGGGGCCTAAGCTCCTACAATGAGCAGTTCTTC. This sequence encodes CASSSGVSSGGLSSYNEQFF.

This chain joins TRBV7-9 and TRBJ2-5; D ambiguous. V was clipped by 0 bases and J by 1 base, with 6 bases between them. This CDR3 has 14 amino acids. Germline lookup yields CDR1 SEHNR and CDR2 FQNEAQ (reference sequence). The CDR3 here is CASSLALSQETQYF. In nucleotides, the CDR3 is TGTGCCAGCAGCTTAGCGCTCAGCCAAGAGACCCAGTACTTC.